Sequencing of this T cell receptor (beta chain) was carried out in a study of shared clonotypes between healthy human individuals. The CDR3 length is 19 residues. Looked up from germline, CDR1 is MDHEN and CDR2 is SYDVKM. Trimming cost V 6 bases and J 0 bases; bases outside gene matches: 13. Points from the study as a whole: Deeper or shallower sequencing was expected to change how clonotypes are shared among donors. The sole specimen, blood, was sampled, and tissue repertoires likely differ. A few donors had about 5.1% of their naive CD4 clonotypes in common.

About this clone: The target antigen is unknown.

The naive CD8 population came from CD45RO-negative cells selected for CCR7, without terminally differentiated effector memory CD45RA+ cells. Using 200 ng DNA, some 30,000 T cell genomes, the sorted-subset replicate PCRs were run. The assay was immunoSEQ multiplex PCR, and TCRdb's table has in-frame clones only and misses some. The sample has around 600,000 clones, roughly 95% seen once. This sequence originates from a woman in her thirties in good health. This chain uses TRBV28 with TRBJ2-3, with 12 bases identical to TRBD1. Sequenced material: naive CD8+ T cells sorted from blood. CDR3 bases: TGTGCCAGCAGCTCCCCGGGACAGGGGGCATGGTGGAGCACAGATACGCAGTATTTT. It is translated as CASSSPGQGAWWSTDTQYF.